The present entry profiles one T cell receptor (beta chain) with its context. These data come from a study of OX40 agonist ivuxolimab in advanced cancers. For the study at large: The patients got ivuxolimab, which is an agonistic anti-OX40 (CD134) antibody. The study gave patients intravenous ivuxolimab at 0.01 to 10 mg/kg every 2 weeks.

CDR1 MNHNY and CDR2 SVGAGI come from the germline V gene (reference sequence). CDR3 length equals 14 residues. Profiled with immunoSEQ multiplex PCR; TCRdb holds only in-frame clones, not every one. The profile shows tens of thousands of clones, about 85% of them singletons. Sample: CD4+ or CD8+ T cells sorted from blood, taken in a trial of the OX40 agonist ivuxolimab. The TCR was taken from an adult with an advanced solid tumor such as melanoma, head and neck, liver or kidney cancer. V is TRBV6-6 and J is TRBJ2-5; TRBD1 aligns across 7 bases. The DNA end favors TRBJ2-7, so the J call may be wrong. CDR3 bases: TGTGCCAGCAGAACCGGGACAGAGGACTACGAGCAGTACTTC. Translation: CASRTGTEDYEQYF.